The 13 T cell receptor beta chains given below trace back to one sample, sequenced in a study of early T cells in non-severe SARS-CoV-2 infection (dated by TCRdb to the early 2020s). Libraries were prepared through 5' RACE. Data came from a NextSeq 500. Using fastp trimming at Q25 and MiXCR clonotype assembly, TCRdb reanalyzed the public sequencing data and kept in-frame beta chains. For every CDR3 protein sequence, its rows merge into one entry that carries the most common genes and DNA. In all, the sample holds tens of thousands of distinct CDR3 sequences, and under 15% of those were seen once. The top ten constitute 3.5% to 5% of the sample. The source material was whole blood. The receptors shown here come from an adult who was a healthcare worker with PCR-confirmed SARS-CoV-2 infection or an uninfected control (not recorded which).

This clonotype was recorded a few times. J is TRBJ2-3 and V is TRBV7-9; no clear D. CDR1 and CDR2 (germline): SEHNR, FQNEAQ (reference sequence). The V end lost 3 bases, the J end lost 0 bases, and 7 bases lay between the germline ends. The CDR3 has 14 amino acids. CDR3 nucleotide sequence: TGTGCCAGCAGCTTGGATCACAGCACAGATACGCAGTATTTT. Residues: CASSLDHSTDTQYF.

Here the CDR3 reads CASSQGTNTGELFF. In nucleotides, the CDR3 is TGCGCCAGCAGCCAAGGGACGAACACCGGGGAGCTGTTTTTT. The genes are TRBV4-3 and TRBJ2-2, with D unclear. V lost 1 base to trimming and J lost 0 bases, with 3 bases between them. Germline V lookup: CDR1 LGHNA, CDR2 YSLEER. The CDR3 has 14 amino acids.

This clonotype has a handful of counts. The chain combines TRBV12-5 with TRBJ2-1; the D gene could be TRBD1 or TRBD2 (6 bases each). Germline loops: CDR1 LGHNT, CDR2 FRNRAP. Trimming took off 9 bases at V and 8 bases at J, with 14 bases between the two ends. CDR3 length equals 12 residues. The CDR3 nucleotides read TGTGCTAGCAACGGGGGCTTCGATGAGCAGTTCTTC. Encoded protein: CASNGGFDEQFF.

This chain uses TRBV29-1 with TRBJ2-7, with D hard to call. Trimming shortened V by 1 base and J by 4 bases, and 11 bases separated the two germline ends. Germline assignment: CDR1 SQVTM and CDR2 ANQGSEA. The CDR3 contains 13 residues. The CDR3 is CSVEGAPPYEQYF. CDR3 DNA: TGCAGCGTTGAAGGTGCCCCCCCATACGAGCAGTACTTC.

This chain uses TRBV18 with TRBJ1-2, with a weak D call TRBD1 (5 bases). This CDR3 has 16 residues. The V end lost 6 bases, the J end lost 3 bases, and 20 bases lay between the germline ends. Germline CDR1 is KGHSH and CDR2 is LQKENI. The CDR3, as DNA: TGTGCCAGCTCCGGGGAAGGGACCACCGGGGACTATGGCTACACCTTC. It translates to CASSGEGTTGDYGYTF. The whole variable domain, filled in from reference TRBV18 and TRBJ1-2, reads NAGVMQNPRHLVRRRGQEARLRCSPMKGHSHVYWYRQLPEEGLKFMVYLQKENIIDESGMPKERFSAEFPKEGPSILRIQQVVRGDSAAYFCASSGEGTTGDYGYTFGSGTRLTVV.

In its sample, this clonotype was seen a few times. The chain combines TRBV12-3 or TRBV12-4 with TRBJ2-2, with 9 bases aligning to TRBD1. The CDR3 loop spans 14 amino acids. J lost 6 bases, V lost 4 bases, and 3 bases had no gene match. CDR3 residues: CASSYRQGAGELFF. The CDR3 DNA is TGTGCCAGCAGTTATCGACAGGGGGCCGGGGAGCTGTTTTTT.

This clonotype was seen at least ten times. CDR3 nucleotides: TGTGCCAGCATCTACAGGGACAGGAATGCTGGGGCCAACGTCCTGACTTTC. Translated, it gives CASIYRDRNAGANVLTF. V is TRBV6-2 or TRBV6-3 and J is TRBJ2-6; 8 bases match TRBD1. Germline V gene sequence: CDR1 MNHEY, CDR2 SVGEGT. Losses at the gene ends were 7 bases for V and 2 bases for J; bases not matched to a gene: 10. There are 17 residues in the CDR3.

This clonotype has a handful of counts. V gene TRBV5-1 combines with J gene TRBJ2-7, with TRBD1 as a possible D gene (6 bases). V gave up 2 bases and J gave up 1 base, with 13 bases separating them. The CDR3 covers 15 residues. In germline, CDR1 is SGHRS, CDR2 YFSETQ. CDR3 in amino acids: CASSLSTGWSYEQYF. CDR3 DNA: TGCGCCAGCAGCTTAAGCACAGGGTGGTCCTACGAGCAGTACTTC.

This clonotype has just a few counts. The chain recombines TRBV7-9 with TRBJ2-2; no clear D gene. Germline assignment: CDR1 SEHNR and CDR2 FQNEAQ (reference sequence). Trimming left V 3 bases short and J 6 bases short, with 8 bases between. CDR3 size: 13 residues. This chain's CDR3 is CASSLKSAGELFF. CDR3 nucleotides: TGTGCCAGCAGCTTGAAGTCCGCCGGGGAGCTGTTTTTT.

This clonotype has more than one count but fewer than ten. The genes are TRBV5-4 and TRBJ2-7; TRBD1 matches 9 bases. CDR3 size: 15 residues. Per germline, CDR1 SGHNT and CDR2 YYREEE (reference sequence). V shed 5 bases and J 3 bases; nucleotides not matched to a gene: 9. Here the CDR3 DNA reads TGTGCCAGCAGGGGTGCAGGACAGGGGTTCTACGAGCAGTACTTC. Its translation is CASRGAGQGFYEQYF.

The chain carries TRBV7-6 and TRBJ1-4; 7 bases fit TRBD1. The ends lost 5 bases at V and 10 bases at J; junction bases unmatched: 16. Looked up from germline, CDR1 is SGHVS and CDR2 is FNYEAQ. The CDR3 length is 16 residues. The CDR3 region is CASSPPSGTAAGKLFF. The CDR3, as DNA: TGTGCCAGCAGCCCCCCTTCGGGGACAGCTGCCGGAAAACTGTTTTTT.

The V call is TRBV7-2, the J call TRBJ1-6; a possible D gene is TRBD1 (5 bases). The germline gives CDR1 SGHTA, CDR2 FQGNSA. The CDR3 runs 13 residues. With 5 bases removed from V and 9 bases from J, the gap between germline ends came to 11 bases. The DNA for the CDR3 is TGTGCCAGCAGCCCCGACAGCCTTTCACCCCTCCACTTT. It specifies CASSPDSLSPLHF.

This clonotype was detected ten times or more. The chain joins TRBV27 to TRBJ1-3, with 9 bases fitting TRBD1. Germline V gene data show CDR1 as MNHEY and CDR2 as SMNVEV (reference sequence). The V and J ends lost 3 bases and 3 bases, in that order; junction bases with no gene match: 3. This CDR3 has 15 residues. The CDR3 nucleotides read TGTGCCAGCAGTTTCACAGGGGGCGGTGGAAACACCATATATTTT. Translated: CASSFTGGGGNTIYF.